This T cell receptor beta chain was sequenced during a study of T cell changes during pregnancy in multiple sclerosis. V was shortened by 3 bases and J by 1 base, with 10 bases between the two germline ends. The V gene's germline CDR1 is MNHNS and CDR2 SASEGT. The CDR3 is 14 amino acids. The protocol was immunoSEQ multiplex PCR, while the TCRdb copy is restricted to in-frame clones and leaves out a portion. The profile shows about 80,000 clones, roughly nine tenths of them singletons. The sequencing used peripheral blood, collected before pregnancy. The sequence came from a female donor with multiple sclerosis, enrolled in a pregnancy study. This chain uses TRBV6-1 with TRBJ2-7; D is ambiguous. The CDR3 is CASSEVRLSYEQYF. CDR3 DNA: TGTGCCAGCAGTGAGGTCCGACTGTCCTACGAGCAGTACTTC.